Detailed here is one T cell receptor (beta chain). This sample is part of a study of blood T cell repertoires in COVID-19. TCRdb keeps only in-frame clones here, not all; method: immunoSEQ multiplex PCR. Here the sample spans a few hundred thousand clones, approximately 91% being singletons. Germline CDR1 reads SGHRS; CDR2 reads YFSETQ. The CDR3 runs to 13 residues. Trimming took 9 bases from V and 3 from J, leaving 12 bases between them. Specimen: PBMCs or T cells enriched from blood (not recorded which). This receptor was identified in a woman between 25 and 40 years old who had been exposed to COVID-19. The genes are TRBV5-1 and TRBJ2-2, with D tentatively TRBD2 (5 bases). CDR3 DNA: TGCGCCACCTACCGGGGAGACACCGGGGAGCTGTTTTTT. Translating gives CATYRGDTGELFF.